Listed here is a single T cell receptor beta chain. Its specificity is not known. This sample is part of a study of beta chain features in type 1 diabetes. Study overall: Age, gender and cell yields were similar between patients and healthy donors. Study observations and caveats: The influence of HLA type on TCRB rearrangement stayed undetermined. Across all four CD4+ subsets, people with type 1 diabetes showed modestly shorter TCRB CDR3s. A greater similarity of naive, central memory and Treg TCRB repertoires was seen among patients than among healthy donors.

Each of the CD4+ naive, central memory, regulatory and stem cell-like memory populations was sorted via CD45RO/CCR7/CD25/CD127/CD95/CD27. Isolated RNA was reverse transcribed in full, so expressed TCRB transcripts were sequenced. Only in-frame clones appear in the TCRdb table, and some are missing; sequencing was by immunoSEQ multiplex PCR. The sample has under 400,000 clones; around an eighth are singletons. J gave up 4 bases and V 3 bases, and 8 bases lay outside the gene matches. The CDR3 is 16 residues long. CDR1 SGHNT and CDR2 YENEEA come from the germline V gene. Sequenced sample: naive CD4+ T cells from blood. The sequence was obtained from a woman aged 18-30 years with type 1 diabetes. This chain connects TRBV11-3 to TRBJ2-1, with 8 nucleotides matching TRBD2. CDR3 bases: TGTGCCAGCAGCTTCCTTAGCGGGGCGGGATACAATGAGCAGTTCTTC. Its protein is CASSFLSGAGYNEQFF.